The next 23 T cell receptor beta chains were all read from a single sample in a study of blood T cell repertoires in COVID-19. The protocol was immunoSEQ multiplex PCR, while the TCRdb copy is restricted to in-frame clones and leaves out a portion. Among 120,000 or so clones listed, 81% were seen once. Specimen: peripheral blood. Every receptor here comes from a man under 40 with COVID-19, enrolled during active disease.

The chain couples TRBV5-1 to TRBJ2-7, with 12 nucleotides matching TRBD2. Trimming took 4 bases from V and 12 from J; bases not matched to a gene: 14. Germline CDR1 is SGHRS and CDR2 is YFSETQ. This CDR3 spans 15 amino acids. Written as DNA, the CDR3 is TGCGCCAGCAGCCAAACAGGGAGACTAGCGGGAGCGGTGTACTTC. It translates to CASSQTGRLAGAVYF.

The V call is TRBV10-3, the J call TRBJ2-2, with D maybe TRBD2 (6 bases). Germline loops: CDR1 ENHRY, CDR2 SYGVKD. The CDR3 runs 14 residues. Trimming removed 5 bases from V and 7 bases from J, with 14 bases in between. The CDR3 sequence is CAISPGTQNGELFF. CDR3 coding DNA: TGTGCCATCAGTCCCGGGACTCAGAACGGGGAGCTGTTTTTT.

The rearrangement links TRBV10-3 to TRBJ1-1; no clear D gene. The CDR3 totals 15 residues. Germline CDR1 ENHRY, CDR2 SYGVKD. The V gene lost 3 bases and the J gene lost 2 bases, with 13 bases spanning the gap. The DNA of the CDR3 is TGTGCCATCAGTGAAGCTAGGCAGTTAAACACTGAAGCTTTCTTT. It is translated as CAISEARQLNTEAFF.

The chain's CDR3 is CASSLGTGDINEQFF. CDR3 in DNA: TGCGCCAGCAGCCTAGGGACAGGGGACATCAATGAGCAGTTCTTC. This rearrangement joins TRBV4-1 to TRBJ2-1, with TRBD1 matching 10 bases. Germline CDR1 MGHRA, CDR2 YSYEKL. V gave up 4 bases and J gave up 6 bases; unmatched junction bases: 6. The CDR3 totals 15 residues.

This clone was seen once. V usage is TRBV13 and J usage is TRBJ2-3, with 15 bases identical to TRBD2. Germline-derived CDR1 and CDR2 are PRHDT and FYEKMQ (reference sequence). The junction had 8 bases not matched to a gene; V was cut back by 7 bases and J by 6 bases. The CDR3 has 16 amino acids. CDR3 in amino acids: CASTRTSGRGSDTQYF. CDR3 bases: TGTGCCAGCACCCGGACTAGCGGGAGGGGTTCGGATACGCAGTATTTT. The whole variable domain, remainder taken from reference TRBV13 and TRBJ2-3, is AAGVIQSPRHLIKEKRETATLKCYPIPRHDTVYWYQQGPGQDPQFLISFYEKMQSDKGSIPDRFSAQQFSDYHSELNMSSLELGDSALYFCASTRTSGRGSDTQYFGPGTRLTVL.

The gene calls are TRBV5-5 and TRBJ1-3; D possibly corresponds to TRBD1 (6 bases). Germline V gene sequence: CDR1 SGHKS, CDR2 YYEKEE (reference sequence). This CDR3 region has 14 residues. The V end was cut by 0 bases, the J end by 7 bases, with 11 bases between. CDR3 residues: CASSLGQDINTIYF. CDR3 in DNA: TGTGCCAGCAGCTTGGGACAGGACATTAACACCATATATTTT.

This clone was observed once. This chain connects TRBV6-5 to TRBJ1-4; TRBD1 agrees at 7 bases. The ends lost 4 bases at V and 5 bases at J; junction bases unmatched: 7. Germline-derived CDR1 and CDR2 are MNHEY and SVGAGI. CDR3 length: 15 residues. In nucleotides, the CDR3 is TGTGCCAGCAGTTTGCGGACAGGACTCAATGAAAAACTGTTTTTT. It encodes CASSLRTGLNEKLFF.

The V gene is TRBV4-1, the J gene TRBJ2-7; TRBD2 might be the D (6 bases). Trimming stripped 0 bases from V and 7 bases from J, with 13 bases between. The CDR3 spans 14 residues. The germline V gene encodes CDR1 MGHRA and CDR2 YSYEKL. CDR3 nucleotides: TGCGCCAGCAGCCAAGAGCCGGGGACTCGGGAGCAGTACTTC. Its translation is CASSQEPGTREQYF.

This clone turned up a few times. The CDR3 loop is CASSWRGSGELFF. DNA for the CDR3: TGTGCCAGCAGCTGGAGGGGATCCGGGGAGCTGTTTTTT. The J gene is TRBJ2-2, the V gene TRBV11-3; a possible D gene is TRBD2 (6 bases). Germline V gene lookup returns CDR1 SGHNT and CDR2 YENEEA. The CDR3 is made up of 13 amino acids. The germline V and J ends were trimmed by 4 bases and 6 bases, with 9 bases remaining between them.

This clone appeared a single time. The J gene is TRBJ2-5, the V gene TRBV15, with D perhaps TRBD1 (6 bases). The CDR3 length is 15 residues. Germline V gene lookup returns CDR1 LNHNV and CDR2 YYDKDF (reference sequence). V lost 0 bases and J 3 bases, leaving 11 bases between the germline ends. This chain's CDR3 is CATSREGKGEETQYF. CDR3 sequence (DNA): TGTGCCACCAGCAGAGAGGGGAAGGGGGAAGAGACCCAGTACTTC.

V usage is TRBV2 and J usage is TRBJ2-1; D uncertain. With 3 bases removed from V and 5 bases from J, the gap between germline ends came to 8 bases. The CDR3 spans 13 residues. Looked up from germline, CDR1 is SNHLY and CDR2 is FYNNEI. The CDR3 DNA follows: TGTGCCAGCAGTGAGTTATTCCACAATGAGCAGTTCTTC. It codes for CASSELFHNEQFF.

This clone showed up just once. This chain connects TRBV12-3 or TRBV12-4 to TRBJ1-2; D remains ambiguous. The CDR3 length is 12 residues. Between the trimmed V and J ends, which lost 6 bases and 8 bases, there was a span of 13 bases. CDR3 protein: CASSLAGLGYTF. CDR3 in DNA: TGTGCCAGCAGCCTCGCGGGCCTAGGCTACACCTTC.

The rearrangement joins TRBV25-1 to TRBJ1-6, with D unresolved. Trimming pared 2 bases from V and 1 base from J, leaving 9 bases between. Looked up from germline, CDR1 is MGHDK and CDR2 is SYGVNS. The CDR3 spans 16 residues. CDR3 protein: CASSEPGKSYNSPLHF. The CDR3 nucleotides read TGTGCCAGCAGTGAACCGGGGAAGTCCTATAATTCACCCCTCCACTTT. Together with reference TRBV25-1 and TRBJ1-6, the CDR3 gives the full variable domain: EADIYQTPRYLVIGTGKKITLECSQTMGHDKMYWYQQDPGMELHLIHYSYGVNSTEKGDLSSESTVSRIRTEHFPLTLESARPSHTSQYLCASSEPGKSYNSPLHFGNGTRLTVT.

The V call is TRBV9, the J call TRBJ1-1; D might be TRBD1 (6 bases). The germline gives CDR1 SGDLS, CDR2 YYNGEE. The CDR3 totals 13 residues. Trimming left V 0 bases short and J 4 bases short, with 7 bases between. The CDR3 loop is CASSVEQGTEAFF. The DNA for the CDR3 is TGTGCCAGCAGCGTAGAACAGGGCACTGAAGCTTTCTTT.

This chain joins TRBV2 and TRBJ2-3; TRBD2 agrees at 14 bases. This CDR3 has 16 residues. Germline CDR1 reads SNHLY; CDR2 reads FYNNEI. V dropped 4 bases and J dropped 4; count of bases not matched to a gene: 4. CDR3 coding DNA: TGTGCCAGCAGTGGGGGACTAGCGGGGGTCGCAGATACGCAGTATTTT. It translates to CASSGGLAGVADTQYF.

The V and J genes are TRBV7-2 and TRBJ1-2; maybe TRBD1 (6 bases). Germline lookup yields CDR1 SGHTA and CDR2 FQGNSA. Trimming took off 5 bases at V and 5 bases at J, with 12 bases between the two ends. There are 13 residues in the CDR3. CDR3 in amino acids: CASSHRVRYGYTF. The CDR3 DNA reads as TGTGCCAGCAGCCACAGGGTACGATATGGCTACACCTTC.

The rearrangement joins TRBV9 to TRBJ1-2; D is unclear. This CDR3 comprises 13 residues. Germline V lookup: CDR1 SGDLS, CDR2 YYNGEE. The germline V and J ends were trimmed by 7 bases and 0 bases, with 10 bases remaining between them. This CDR3 is CASSSVANYGYTF. Here the CDR3 DNA reads TGTGCCAGCTCATCGGTAGCTAACTATGGCTACACCTTC.

This clone was counted only a few times. The chain carries TRBV10-3 and TRBJ2-5, with D possibly matching TRBD1 (5 bases). V lost 3 bases and J lost 5, with 13 bases in between. The CDR3 length is 14 residues. CDR1 is ENHRY, CDR2 SYGVKD, per germline. The CDR3, as DNA: TGTGCCATCAGTGAAGGGGCTAGGAAGGAGACCCAGTACTTC. Its translation is CAISEGARKETQYF.

In its sample, this clone was seen once. V is TRBV5-1 and J is TRBJ2-1; no firm D call. Germline V CDR1 and CDR2: SGHRS, YFSETQ. Between the trimmed V and J ends, which lost 4 bases and 0 bases, there was a span of 11 bases. This CDR3 region has 15 residues. The CDR3 loop reads CASSLDASSYNEQFF. The CDR3 bases are TGCGCCAGCAGCCTGGACGCGAGCTCCTACAATGAGCAGTTCTTC.

The chain has TRBV9 and TRBJ1-1; TRBD1 matches 7 bases. In germline, CDR1 is SGDLS, CDR2 YYNGEE. The trim removed 3 bases at V and 7 bases at J, leaving 6 bases unmatched. The CDR3 has 13 residues. The CDR3 spells CASSGLTGNEAFF. The DNA for the CDR3 is TGTGCCAGCAGCGGACTGACAGGGAATGAAGCTTTCTTT.

As for this clone: Other DNA sequences of this sample code for an identical CDR3. V is TRBV18 and J is TRBJ2-2; TRBD1 is a possible D gene (5 bases). Germline V gene sequence: CDR1 KGHSH, CDR2 LQKENI. The CDR3 has 14 amino acids. V lost 6 bases to trimming and J lost 1 base, with 9 bases between them. The CDR3 coding sequence is TGTGCCAGCTCCCAGGGTCTGAACACCGGGGAGCTGTTTTTT. This encodes CASSQGLNTGELFF.

This clone occurred once. The chain is built from TRBV9 and TRBJ1-2; 10 bases agree with TRBD1. With 1 base clipped from V and 4 bases from J, the junction kept 4 bases outside the gene matches. This CDR3 comprises 15 residues. CDR1 and CDR2 from the germline V gene are SGDLS and YYNGEE. The CDR3 region is CASSVLGQGGYGYTF. In nucleotides, the CDR3 is TGTGCCAGCAGCGTACTTGGACAGGGGGGCTATGGCTACACCTTC.

V and J are TRBV6-5 and TRBJ2-3, with 7 bases that match TRBD1. V was clipped by 7 bases and J by 5 bases; unmatched bases: 6. Looked up from germline, CDR1 is MNHEY and CDR2 is SVGAGI. This CDR3 is 13 amino acids long. The CDR3 spells CASTIPGGDTQYF. The CDR3, as DNA: TGTGCCAGCACCATCCCAGGGGGAGATACGCAGTATTTT.